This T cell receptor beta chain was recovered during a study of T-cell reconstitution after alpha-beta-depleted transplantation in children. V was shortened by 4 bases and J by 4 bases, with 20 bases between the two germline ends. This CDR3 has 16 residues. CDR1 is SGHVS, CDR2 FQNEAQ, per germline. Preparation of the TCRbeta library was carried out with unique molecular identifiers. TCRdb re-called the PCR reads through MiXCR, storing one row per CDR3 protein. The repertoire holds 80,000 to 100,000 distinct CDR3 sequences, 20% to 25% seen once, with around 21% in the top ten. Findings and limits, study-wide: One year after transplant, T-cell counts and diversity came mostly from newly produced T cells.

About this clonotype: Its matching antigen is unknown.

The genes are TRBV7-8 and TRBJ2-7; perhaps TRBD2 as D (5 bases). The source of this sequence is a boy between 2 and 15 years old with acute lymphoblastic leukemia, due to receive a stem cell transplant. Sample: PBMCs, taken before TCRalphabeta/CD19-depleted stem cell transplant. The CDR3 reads CASSSISGVGIYEQYF. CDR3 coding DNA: TGTGCCAGCAGCTCGATCTCTGGGGTCGGGATATACGAGCAGTACTTC.